The clone carrying this T cell receptor (beta chain) has a handful of counts. Its antigen is undetermined. Amplification of TCR alpha and beta CDR3 regions from RNA used iRepertoire nested multiplex PCR. TCRdb re-derived calls from the multiplex PCR reads in MiXCR, one entry per CDR3 protein. The sample has 95,000 to 150,000 distinct CDR3 sequences; roughly 23% are singletons. CDR1 is KGHDR, CDR2 SFDVKD, per germline. Trimming shortened V by 4 bases and J by 7 bases, and 11 bases separated the two germline ends. The CDR3 sequence is 13 residues long. The sample comes from a study of glioma-infiltrating T cells. Broader study findings: Tissue and blood shared very few CDR3 sequences. Non-neoplastic patients had below-expected tissue-blood divergence, while all gliomas exceeded expectation.

V is TRBV24-1 and J is TRBJ2-3, with a tentative D call TRBD1 (5 bases). Sequencing input: glioma tissue, nonneoplastic brain tissue, or PBMCs (not recorded which). The clonotype was recovered from a human donor with low-grade glioma or glioblastoma, undergoing nonglioma brain surgery, or in good health (not recorded which). In nucleotides, the CDR3 is TGTGCCACCAGTGACCCGACAGTTAATACGCAGTATTTT. Amino acid sequence: CATSDPTVNTQYF.